The sequence of this T cell receptor (beta chain) was determined in a study of identical twins. Overall study results and limits: Compared with unrelated sharing, twin-shared out-of-frame alpha sequences had more low-probability sequences.

The cDNA had a unique molecular identifier and a template-switch universal primer site. TCRdb re-called the 5' RACE reads through MiXCR, storing one row per CDR3 protein. The sample lists approximately 600,000 distinct CDR3 sequences, about 7.1% occurring once. Germline V gives CDR1 SGHAT, CDR2 FQNNGV. The CDR3 is 14 residues long. The V end was cut by 5 bases, the J end by 6 bases, with 13 bases between. At least ten counts were recorded for this clonotype. Antigen: not known. Each donor was a healthy Caucasian. The same sample was also used in a study of yellow fever vaccine responses in identical twins.

The TCR sequence derives from a young woman in good health. Sequencing was performed on PBMCs. This rearrangement joins TRBV11-2 to TRBJ2-2; the D is unclear. The CDR3 DNA follows: TGTGCCAGCAGCCGAAATAGGGTGGCCGGGGAGCTGTTTTTT. Its translation: CASSRNRVAGELFF. Looking up the rest from reference TRBV11-2 and TRBJ2-2 gives the full variable domain: EAGVAQSPRYKIIEKRQSVAFWCNPISGHATLYWYQQILGQGPKLLIQFQNNGVVDDSQLPKDRFSAERLKGVDSTLKIQPAKLEDSAVYLCASSRNRVAGELFFGEGSRLTVL.